Presented here are 24 T cell receptor beta chains from one specimen sequenced in a study of T cells in Graves' hyperthyroidism and ophthalmopathy. Researchers amplified the TCR beta CDR3 regions from RNA transcripts. The TCR CDR3 was amplified in a first-round RT-PCR using the HTBI primer set. TCRdb reprocessed the multiplex PCR reads with MiXCR, giving one entry per CDR3 protein. The table has about 640,000 distinct CDR3 sequences, about 45% seen once. The sequencing sample was made of peripheral blood or thyroid tissue (not recorded which). The receptors were gathered from an adult man with Graves' disease, either hyperthyroidism or ophthalmopathy (not recorded which).

This sequence joins TRBV10-2 and TRBJ1-1; 9 bases agree with TRBD1. Trimming cost V 7 bases and J 7 bases; bases outside gene matches: 10. From germline, CDR1 is WSHSY and CDR2 SAAADI. The CDR3 has 14 amino acids. In DNA, the CDR3 is TGCGCCAGCAAGGCAACAGGGGGCGGGCATGAAGCTTTCTTT. Translation: CASKATGGGHEAFF.

V and J are TRBV10-3 and TRBJ1-1; D not certain. CDR3 length: 14 residues. CDR1 and CDR2 (germline): ENHRY, SYGVKD. The germline V and J ends were trimmed by 6 bases and 5 bases, with 16 bases remaining between them. The CDR3 nucleotides are TGTGCCATCAGCGATGGAGGAGGAGAGACTGAAGCTTTCTTT. Amino acid sequence: CAISDGGGETEAFF.

The chain employs TRBV7-2 and TRBJ1-6; 10 nucleotides match TRBD1. The CDR3 totals 16 residues. CDR1 is SGHTA, CDR2 FQGNSA, per germline. Trimming removed 5 bases from V and 4 bases from J; junction bases left unmatched: 5. The CDR3 loop reads CASSRDRGLYNSPLHF. CDR3 nucleotide sequence: TGTGCCAGCAGCCGTGACAGGGGGCTGTATAATTCACCCCTCCACTTT.

The table lists this clonotype with many counts. This sequence joins TRBV9 and TRBJ1-6, with a weak D call TRBD1 (6 bases). Per germline, CDR1 SGDLS and CDR2 YYNGEE. This CDR3 has 15 amino acids. V gave up 2 bases and J gave up 3 bases, with 9 bases separating them. The DNA of the CDR3 is TGTGCCAGCAGCGTCTCACAGGGCTATAATTCACCCCTCCACTTT. Translation: CASSVSQGYNSPLHF.

This clonotype occurred many times. This chain joins TRBV7-9 and TRBJ2-7; 7 bases match TRBD1. The V gene's germline CDR1 is SEHNR and CDR2 FQNEAQ (reference sequence). This CDR3 comprises 12 residues. With 5 bases clipped from V and 5 bases from J, the junction kept 3 bases outside the gene matches. Written as DNA, the CDR3 is TGTGCCAGCAGCAGGGGGCAGAACGAGCAGTACTTC. Protein: CASSRGQNEQYF.

Many counts were recorded for this clonotype. The chain couples TRBV7-2 to TRBJ1-2, with TRBD1 matching 8 bases. From germline, CDR1 is SGHTA and CDR2 FQGNSA. The ends lost 5 bases at V and 2 bases at J; junction bases unmatched: 10. The CDR3 extends over 16 amino acids. In DNA form, the CDR3 reads TGTGCCAGCAGCCGAGCATCAGGGGGCGCGAACTATGGCTACACCTTC. This gives the protein CASSRASGGANYGYTF.

This clonotype was observed a handful of times. The rearrangement uses TRBV9 and TRBJ1-2; no reliable D call. V was clipped by 6 bases and J by 3 bases, with 15 bases between them. Germline CDR1 is SGDLS and CDR2 is YYNGEE. This CDR3 region has 14 residues. CDR3 amino acids: CASTREGRDYGYTF. The CDR3 bases are TGTGCCAGCACCCGTGAAGGGAGGGACTATGGCTACACCTTC.

This clonotype was found many times. The chain carries TRBV7-9 and TRBJ1-6; the match to TRBD1 covers 8 bases. The CDR3 length is 14 residues. Germline values: CDR1 SEHNR, CDR2 FQNEAQ (reference sequence). V dropped 3 bases and J dropped 7; count of bases not matched to a gene: 2. The CDR3: CASSFTGGNSPLHF. The CDR3 DNA sequence: TGTGCCAGCAGCTTTACAGGGGGGAATTCACCCCTCCACTTT.

This clonotype came up many times. The rearrangement uses TRBV2 and TRBJ2-7; D is unresolved. The germline V gene encodes CDR1 SNHLY and CDR2 FYNNEI. This CDR3 comprises 12 residues. The V and J ends lost 0 bases and 4 bases respectively, with 4 bases between them. This CDR3 reads CASSEAWYEQYF. In DNA form, the CDR3 reads TGTGCCAGCAGTGAAGCGTGGTACGAGCAGTACTTC.

The chain is built from TRBV11-1 and TRBJ2-7; 8 bases map to TRBD1. The ends lost 8 bases at V and 4 bases at J; junction bases unmatched: 13. The CDR3 length is 15 residues. The germline gives CDR1 SGHAT, CDR2 FQDESV (reference sequence). CDR3 protein: CASRPSDRVLYEQYF. In DNA, the CDR3 is TGTGCCAGCCGGCCCTCGGACAGGGTCCTATACGAGCAGTACTTC.

This clonotype was counted only a few times. The chain couples TRBV20-1 to TRBJ1-2; D ambiguous. This CDR3 has 14 amino acids. V was trimmed by 1 base and J by 3 bases, leaving 12 bases between them. Germline CDR1 reads DFQATT; CDR2 reads SNEGSKA (reference sequence). CDR3 in amino acids: CSARVPHTYYGYTF. In DNA form, the CDR3 reads TGCAGTGCTAGAGTTCCACACACGTACTATGGCTACACCTTC.

A few counts support this clonotype. The V gene is TRBV7-6, the J gene TRBJ1-1; D perhaps matches TRBD1 (6 bases). Trimming removed 5 bases from V and 5 bases from J, with 21 bases in between. The CDR3 sequence is 16 residues long. Germline V gene sequence: CDR1 SGHVS, CDR2 FNYEAQ. CDR3 in DNA: TGTGCCAGCAGCCCAGGTGTCGGGGGGCGGTCGACTGAAGCTTTCTTT. Protein: CASSPGVGGRSTEAFF.

As concerns this clonotype: This clone may be a read error of a much larger clone one base away. This sequence joins TRBV2 and TRBJ1-4; no clear D. Germline lookup yields CDR1 SNHLY and CDR2 FYNNEI. This CDR3 is built from 14 residues. CDR3 coding DNA: TGTGCCAGCAGTGAACTGGGAATCGGGGAAAAACTGATTTTT. Translation: CASSELGIGEKLIF. Together with reference TRBV2 and TRBJ1-4, the CDR3 gives the full variable domain: EPEVTQTPSHQVTQMGQEVILRCVPISNHLYFYWYRQILGQKVEFLVSFYNNEISEKSEIFDDQFSVERPDGSNFTLKIRSTKLEDSAMYFCASSELGIGEKLIFGSGTQLSVL.

This clonotype has just one count. CDR3 in DNA: TGTGCCAGTAGTAGCCCCCGGTTGGCAGCAGACGATTCACCCCTCCACTTT. It encodes CASSSPRLAADDSPLHF. The chain has TRBV19 and TRBJ1-6, with D hard to call. This CDR3 has 17 residues. CDR1 and CDR2 (germline): LNHDA, SQIVND (reference sequence). The ends were cut back, 4 bases at V and 8 bases at J, with 21 bases in the middle.

The chain recombines TRBV20-1 with TRBJ1-5; tentatively, D is TRBD1 (5 bases). The CDR3 has 14 residues. V was clipped by 6 bases and J by 0 bases, with 12 bases between them. Germline V CDR1 and CDR2: DFQATT, SNEGSKA (reference sequence). As DNA, the CDR3 is TGCAGTGCCCCGGGACGGAATAGCAATCAGCCCCAGCATTTT. Its protein is CSAPGRNSNQPQHF.

This clonotype has a count of ten or more. The chain carries TRBV24-1 and TRBJ1-5; the match to TRBD1 covers 8 bases. J lost 7 bases, V lost 6 bases, and 4 bases had no gene match. Per germline, CDR1 KGHDR and CDR2 SFDVKD. The CDR3 is 13 amino acids. Written as DNA, the CDR3 is TGTGCCACCAGTTCAGGGGGCTTCCAGCCCCAGCATTTT. It codes for CATSSGGFQPQHF.

The chain carries TRBV19 and TRBJ1-6; 9 bases are shared with TRBD1. V dropped 3 bases and J dropped 7; count of bases not matched to a gene: 7. CDR3 size: 16 residues. Germline V gene lookup returns CDR1 LNHDA and CDR2 SQIVND (reference sequence). As DNA, the CDR3 is TGTGCCAGTAGTATTCTCCCGACAGGGGGAAATTCACCCCTCCACTTT. Translation gives CASSILPTGGNSPLHF.

The genes are TRBV29-1 and TRBJ1-6; D is unclear. There are 11 residues in the CDR3. V was cut by 8 bases and J by 9 bases, with 11 bases left in between. Germline V gives CDR1 SQVTM, CDR2 ANQGSEA. The CDR3 DNA sequence: TGCAGCTTAGGTGCGGCTTCACCCCTCCACTTT. Amino acids: CSLGAASPLHF.

J is TRBJ1-1 and V is TRBV19; no definite D call. This CDR3 is 13 amino acids long. Germline V gene lookup returns CDR1 LNHDA and CDR2 SQIVND (reference sequence). Trimming cost V 1 base and J 6 bases, with 9 bases left between them. In nucleotides, the CDR3 is TGTGCCAGTAGTATAGCACCGCACGCTGAAGCTTTCTTT. It is translated as CASSIAPHAEAFF.

This chain uses TRBV7-2 with TRBJ1-2, with D uncertain. Germline V CDR1 and CDR2: SGHTA, FQGNSA. The V gene lost 6 bases and the J gene lost 4 bases, with 15 bases spanning the gap. CDR3 size: 14 residues. This CDR3 reads CASSERIVSYGYTF. In nucleotides, the CDR3 is TGTGCCAGCAGTGAGAGGATAGTCAGCTATGGCTACACCTTC.

The chain carries TRBV5-5 and TRBJ1-5; a possible D gene is TRBD1 (6 bases). Germline CDR1 is SGHKS and CDR2 is YYEKEE (reference sequence). The CDR3 consists of 14 residues. Trimming took off 4 bases at V and 12 bases at J, with 20 bases between the two ends. CDR3 amino acids: CASSQAGPGGHQHF. In DNA form, the CDR3 reads TGTGCCAGCAGCCAAGCGGGGCCCGGGGGCCACCAGCATTTT.

This clonotype appeared a few times. This rearrangement joins TRBV7-8 to TRBJ1-2; D not certain. In germline, CDR1 is SGHVS, CDR2 FQNEAQ. V lost 5 bases to trimming and J lost 4 bases, with 14 bases between them. The CDR3 covers 14 residues. This CDR3 is CASSPLGGPYGYTF. The DNA of the CDR3 is TGTGCCAGCAGCCCCCTGGGAGGACCCTATGGCTACACCTTC.

The rearrangement joins TRBV5-4 to TRBJ1-5; D remains ambiguous. This CDR3 region has 12 residues. V lost 3 bases and J lost 7, with 8 bases in between. Germline V gives CDR1 SGHNT, CDR2 YYREEE (reference sequence). The DNA for the CDR3 is TGTGCCAGCAGCTGGGAACAGCAGCCCCAGCATTTT. It specifies CASSWEQQPQHF.

This clonotype was seen repeatedly, ten times or more. This chain uses TRBV5-1 with TRBJ1-1; D is unclear. CDR3 length: 12 amino acids. Deletions cut 1 base from V and 7 bases from J, with 8 bases between. Germline loops: CDR1 SGHRS, CDR2 YFSETQ. Written as DNA, the CDR3 is TGCGCCAGCAGCTTGTTGTCGGGTGAAGCTTTCTTT. It is translated as CASSLLSGEAFF.